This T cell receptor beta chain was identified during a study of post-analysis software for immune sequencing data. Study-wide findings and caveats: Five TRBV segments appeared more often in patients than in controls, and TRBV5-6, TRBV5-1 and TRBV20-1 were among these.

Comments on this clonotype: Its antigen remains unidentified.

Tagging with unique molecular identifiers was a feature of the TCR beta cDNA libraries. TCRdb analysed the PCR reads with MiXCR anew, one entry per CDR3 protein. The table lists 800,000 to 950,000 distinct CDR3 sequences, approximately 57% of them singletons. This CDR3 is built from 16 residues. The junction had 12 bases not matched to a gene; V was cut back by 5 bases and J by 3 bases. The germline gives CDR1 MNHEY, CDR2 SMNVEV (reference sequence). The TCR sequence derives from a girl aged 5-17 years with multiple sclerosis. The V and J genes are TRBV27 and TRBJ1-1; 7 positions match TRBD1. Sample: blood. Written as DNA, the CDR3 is TGTGCCAGCAGTCTTGGCAGGGGGGGTAGGGACACTGAAGCTTTCTTT. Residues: CASSLGRGGRDTEAFF.